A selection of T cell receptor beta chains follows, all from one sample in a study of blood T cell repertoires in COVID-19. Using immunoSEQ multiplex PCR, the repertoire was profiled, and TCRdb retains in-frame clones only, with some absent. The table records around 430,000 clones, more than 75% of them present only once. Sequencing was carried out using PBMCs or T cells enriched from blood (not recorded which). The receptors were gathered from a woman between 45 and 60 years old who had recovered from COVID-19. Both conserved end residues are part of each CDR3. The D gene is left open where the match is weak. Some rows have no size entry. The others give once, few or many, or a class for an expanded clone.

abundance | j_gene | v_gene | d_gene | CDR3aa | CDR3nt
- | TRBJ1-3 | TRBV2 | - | CASTIPPQGRSGNTIYF | TGTGCCAGCACCATCCCGCCTCAGGGCCGCTCTGGAAACACCATATATTTT
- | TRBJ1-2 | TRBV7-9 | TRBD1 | CASSLVSGGGNYGYTF | TGTGCCAGCAGCTTAGTATCAGGGGGCGGAAACTATGGCTACACCTTC
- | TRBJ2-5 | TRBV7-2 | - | CASSRDFQETQYF | TGTGCCAGCAGCCGGGACTTCCAAGAGACCCAGTACTTC
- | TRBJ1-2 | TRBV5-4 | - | CASSFWQYGYTF | TGTGCCAGCAGCTTCTGGCAGTATGGCTACACCTTC
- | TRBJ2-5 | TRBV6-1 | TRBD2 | CASSELLGLAGATRQETQYF | TGTGCCAGCAGTGAATTATTAGGGCTAGCGGGGGCTACGCGCCAAGAGACCCAGTACTTC
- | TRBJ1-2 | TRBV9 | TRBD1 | CASSKGTETYGYTF | TGTGCCAGCAGCAAAGGGACAGAAACCTATGGCTACACCTTC
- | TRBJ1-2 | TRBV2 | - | CASSGSGYGYTF | TGTGCCAGCAGTGGATCAGGCTATGGCTACACCTTC
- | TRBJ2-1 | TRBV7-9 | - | CASSPPTKQIYNEQFF | TGTGCCAGCAGCCCCCCTACCAAACAGATATACAATGAGCAGTTCTTC
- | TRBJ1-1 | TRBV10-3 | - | CAISESMSNYMPNTEAFF | TGTGCCATCAGTGAGTCGATGTCAAATTACATGCCGAACACTGAAGCTTTCTTT
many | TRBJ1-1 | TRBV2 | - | CASSEATGKNTEAFF | TGTGCCAGCAGTGAAGCGACGGGGAAAAACACTGAAGCTTTCTTT
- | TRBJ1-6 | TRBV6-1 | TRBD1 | CASSEGTGVNSPLHF | TGTGCCAGCAGTGAAGGGACAGGGGTTAATTCACCCCTCCACTTT
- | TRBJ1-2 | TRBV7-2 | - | CASSLARGTENF | TGTGCCAGCAGCTTAGCGAGGGGGACGGAAAATTTC
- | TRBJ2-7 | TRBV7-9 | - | CASSPPGHYEQYF | TGTGCCAGCAGCCCTCCCGGACACTACGAGCAGTACTTC
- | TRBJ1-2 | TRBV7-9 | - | CASRTTEIYGYTF | TGTGCCAGCAGGACGACAGAAATCTATGGCTACACCTTC
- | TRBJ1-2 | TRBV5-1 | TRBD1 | CASSTGGQYGYTF | TGCGCCAGCAGTACAGGGGGCCAATATGGCTACACCTTC
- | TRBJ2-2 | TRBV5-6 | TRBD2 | CASSPLAGDTGELFF | TGTGCCAGCAGCCCCCTAGCGGGGGACACCGGGGAGCTGTTTTTT
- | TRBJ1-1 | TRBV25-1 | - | CASTSGSGTEAFF | TGTGCCAGCACGTCTGGGAGTGGGACTGAAGCTTTCTTT
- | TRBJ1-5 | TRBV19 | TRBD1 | CASSKTWTGESPQHF | TGTGCCAGTAGTAAGACTTGGACAGGGGAGTCTCCCCAGCATTTT
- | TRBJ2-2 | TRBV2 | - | CASSKGGPGTGELFF | TGTGCCAGCAGTAAAGGGGGGCCGGGCACCGGGGAGCTGTTTTTT
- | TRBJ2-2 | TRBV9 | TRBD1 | CASSVAGTGRVVGELFF | TGTGCCAGCAGCGTAGCAGGGACAGGGAGGGTTGTCGGGGAGCTGTTTTTT
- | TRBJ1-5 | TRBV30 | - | CAWSDSGRASNQPQHF | TGTGCCTGGAGTGATTCTGGCAGGGCTAGCAATCAGCCCCAGCATTTT
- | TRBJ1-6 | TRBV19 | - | CASSEGPRGVSPLHF | TGTGCCAGTAGTGAAGGGCCCCGCGGGGTTTCACCCCTCCACTTT
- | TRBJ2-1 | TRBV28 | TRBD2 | CASSPTGLARSSYNEQFF | TGTGCCAGCAGTCCCACGGGACTAGCGAGGAGCTCCTACAATGAGCAGTTCTTC
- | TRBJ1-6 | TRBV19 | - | CASSIYSIRGSYNSPLHF | TGTGCCAGTAGTATTTATTCTATCCGGGGCTCCTATAATTCACCCCTCCACTTT
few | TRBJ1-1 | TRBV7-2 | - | CASSLGRNTEAFF | TGTGCCAGCAGCTTGGGCAGGAACACTGAAGCTTTCTTT
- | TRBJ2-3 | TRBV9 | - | CASSVKPVGGTDTQYF | TGTGCCAGCAGCGTAAAACCGGTAGGGGGCACAGATACGCAGTATTTT
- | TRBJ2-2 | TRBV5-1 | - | CASSLKGDAGELFF | TGCGCCAGCAGCTTGAAGGGGGACGCCGGGGAGCTGTTTTTT
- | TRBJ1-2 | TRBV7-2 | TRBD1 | CASTVSGQGARGYTF | TGTGCCAGCACCGTAAGCGGACAGGGGGCGCGGGGCTACACCTTC
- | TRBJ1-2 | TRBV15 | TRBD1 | CATSRLGQTYGYTF | TGTGCCACCAGCAGACTGGGACAGACGTATGGCTACACCTTC
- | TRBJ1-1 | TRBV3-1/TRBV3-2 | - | CASSRDRNTEAFF | TGTGCCAGCAGCCGAGACAGGAACACTGAAGCTTTCTTT
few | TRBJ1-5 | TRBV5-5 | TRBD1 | CASSLALGGHSNQPQHF | TGTGCCAGCAGCCTGGCCTTAGGGGGCCATAGCAATCAGCCCCAGCATTTT
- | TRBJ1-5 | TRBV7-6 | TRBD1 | CASSLGDRNQPQHF | TGTGCCAGCAGCTTAGGGGACAGAAATCAGCCCCAGCATTTT
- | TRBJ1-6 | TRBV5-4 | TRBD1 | CASSKGTGNYNSPLHF | TGTGCCAGCAGCAAGGGGACAGGGAACTATAATTCACCCCTCCACTTT
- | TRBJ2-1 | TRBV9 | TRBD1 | CASSVATTDRGPYNEQFF | TGTGCCAGCAGCGTAGCTACAACCGACAGGGGCCCCTACAATGAGCAGTTCTTC
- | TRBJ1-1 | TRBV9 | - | CASSGATRNTEAFF | TGTGCCAGCAGCGGGGCGACGAGGAACACTGAAGCTTTCTTT
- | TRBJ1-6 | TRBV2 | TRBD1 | CASSDGTGYSPLHF | TGTGCCAGCAGTGACGGGACAGGGTATTCACCCCTCCACTTT
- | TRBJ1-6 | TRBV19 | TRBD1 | CASTLGQLNSPLHF | TGTGCCAGTACCCTGGGACAGCTTAATTCACCCCTCCACTTT
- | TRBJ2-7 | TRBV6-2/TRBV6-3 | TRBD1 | CASSYQGAYEQYF | TGTGCCAGCAGTTACCAGGGGGCCTACGAGCAGTACTTC
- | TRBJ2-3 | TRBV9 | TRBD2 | CASRGLGTSGAPDTDTQYF | TGTGCCAGCAGGGGATTGGGGACTAGCGGGGCACCTGACACAGATACGCAGTATTTT
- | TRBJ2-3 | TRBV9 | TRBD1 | CASSATGGPDTQYF | TGTGCCAGCAGCGCTACAGGGGGTCCAGATACGCAGTATTTT
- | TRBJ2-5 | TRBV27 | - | CASSNIPLETQYF | TGTGCCAGCAGTAACATCCCCCTGGAGACCCAGTACTTC
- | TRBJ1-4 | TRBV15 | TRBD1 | CATRDRGNSNEKLFF | TGTGCCACCCGGGACAGGGGTAATTCTAATGAAAAACTGTTTTTT
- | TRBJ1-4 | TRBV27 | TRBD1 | CASSLYRGGEKLFF | TGTGCCAGCAGTTTATACAGGGGGGGTGAAAAACTGTTTTTT
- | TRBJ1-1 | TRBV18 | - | CASSDFGGRNTEAFF | TGTGCCAGCTCAGATTTCGGGGGTCGCAACACTGAAGCTTTCTTT
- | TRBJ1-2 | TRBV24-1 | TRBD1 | CATSDAGTGTDGYTF | TGTGCCACCAGTGACGCCGGGACAGGGACTGATGGCTACACCTTC
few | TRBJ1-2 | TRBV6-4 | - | CAKKGGAVLGGYTF | TGTGCCAAAAAGGGGGGGGCCGTCCTCGGCGGCTACACCTTC
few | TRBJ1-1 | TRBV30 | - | CAWKQENTEAFF | TGTGCCTGGAAGCAGGAGAACACTGAAGCTTTCTTT
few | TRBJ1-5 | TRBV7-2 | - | CASSPQVNQPQHF | TGTGCCAGCAGCCCACAGGTGAATCAGCCCCAGCATTTT
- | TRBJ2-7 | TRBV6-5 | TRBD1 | CASSYTGTGTGEQYF | TGTGCCAGCAGTTACACAGGAACCGGGACAGGGGAGCAGTACTTC
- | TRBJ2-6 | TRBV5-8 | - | CASSLVSRSGANVLTF | TGTGCCAGCAGCTTAGTCAGTCGCTCTGGGGCCAACGTCCTGACTTTC
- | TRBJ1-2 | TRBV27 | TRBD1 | CASNPDRALYGYTF | TGTGCCAGCAACCCGGACAGGGCGTTATATGGCTACACCTTC
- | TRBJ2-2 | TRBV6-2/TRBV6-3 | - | CASSSGLTSRQNTGELFF | TGTGCCAGCAGTTCGGGATTGACATCCCGCCAAAACACCGGGGAGCTGTTTTTT
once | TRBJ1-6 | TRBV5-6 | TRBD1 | CASSSGQPNSPLHF | TGTGCCAGCAGCTCGGGACAGCCTAATTCACCCCTCCACTTT
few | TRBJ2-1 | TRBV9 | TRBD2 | CASSVRLGRGLSNEQFF | TGTGCCAGCAGCGTGCGGTTGGGGCGGGGGTTATCCAATGAGCAGTTCTTC
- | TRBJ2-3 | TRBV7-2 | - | CASSPLSGSTDTQYF | TGTGCCAGCAGCCCACTTAGCGGAAGCACAGATACGCAGTATTTT
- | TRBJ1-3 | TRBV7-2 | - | CASSPVSGNTIYF | TGTGCCAGCAGCCCCGTATCTGGAAACACCATATATTTT
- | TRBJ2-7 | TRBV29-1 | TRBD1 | CSVSKGQGLTYEQYF | TGCAGCGTATCCAAAGGACAGGGGTTAACCTACGAGCAGTACTTC
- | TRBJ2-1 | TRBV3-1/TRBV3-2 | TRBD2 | CASSQASGGAGNEQFF | TGTGCCAGCAGCCAAGCGAGCGGGGGGGCTGGGAATGAGCAGTTCTTC
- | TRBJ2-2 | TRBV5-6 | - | CASSLFEGRTGELFF | TGTGCCAGCAGCTTGTTTGAGGGTCGGACCGGGGAGCTGTTTTTT